This T cell receptor (beta chain) was retrieved from a study of blood T cell repertoires in COVID-19. V trimming: 2 bases; J trimming: 8 bases; junction bases outside the gene matches: 4. The V gene's germline CDR1 is MNHEY and CDR2 SVGAGI. This CDR3 spans 15 amino acids. The protocol was immunoSEQ multiplex PCR, while the TCRdb copy is restricted to in-frame clones and leaves out a portion. There are 62,000 or so clones in the sample; approximately 86% occur only once, and over 1.1% lies in the top ten. The chain links TRBV6-5 to TRBJ1-6, with 9 bases lining up with TRBD1. Sequencing was carried out using peripheral blood. The clonotype was recovered from a woman in her sixties or seventies with acute or convalescent COVID-19. This CDR3 reads CASSYLDRGDSPLHF. The DNA of the CDR3 is TGTGCCAGCAGTTACCTGGACAGGGGTGATTCACCCCTCCACTTT.